This record concerns one T cell receptor beta chain sequence. Its antigen is unidentified. Researchers sequenced unsorted PBMC DNA using ten immunoSEQ deep assay plates. Using immunoSEQ multiplex PCR, the repertoire was profiled, and TCRdb retains in-frame clones only, with some absent. Of about 530,000 clones listed, approximately 79% are singletons. This record comes from a study of shared clonotypes between healthy human individuals. Overall study results and limits: Measured sharing among donors was expected to vary with sequencing depth. Researchers sampled blood only, noting tissue repertoires likely differ.

Germline values: CDR1 LGHNA, CDR2 YSLEER. V lost 1 base, J lost 1 base, and 17 bases lay in between. The CDR3 has 17 amino acids. This rearrangement joins TRBV4-3 to TRBJ2-7, with TRBD1 as a possible D gene (5 bases). The receptor's source is a woman in her thirties or forties in good health. Some clones in this sample may be carry-over from other donors' samples. Material for sequencing was PBMCs. The CDR3 is CASSQGAGHPFSYEQYF. The CDR3 DNA is TGCGCCAGCAGCCAAGGGGCAGGACACCCTTTTTCCTACGAGCAGTACTTC.